A selection of T cell receptor beta chains follows, all from one sample in a study of siplizumab effects on memory and regulatory T cells. TCRdb's copy holds only in-frame clones and misses some; the assay was immunoSEQ multiplex PCR. This table has around 83,000 clones, 80% to 90% appearing once. Sequencing used CD4+ T cells sorted from blood. These receptors all stem from a human donor in good health. Each CDR3 is given with its conserved first and last residue. The order of the fields is J gene, D gene, V gene, clone size, CDR3 DNA, CDR3 protein. D genes are given only for firm matches. Expanded clones get a size class; other rows say once, few or many, or leave the size out.

J gene: TRBJ1-5
D gene: -
V gene: TRBV6-1
clone size: once
CDR3 DNA: TGTGCCAGCGATTATAGCAATCAGCCCCAGCATTTT
CDR3 protein: CASDYSNQPQHF

J gene: TRBJ2-1
D gene: -
V gene: TRBV10-3
clone size: few
CDR3 DNA: TGTGCCATCACTAAAAGTCCCGGGGGCCACAATGAGCAGTTCTTC
CDR3 protein: CAITKSPGGHNEQFF

J gene: TRBJ2-3
D gene: -
V gene: TRBV9
clone size: -
CDR3 DNA: TGTGCCAGCAGCGTAAACACCTTCACAGATACGCAGTATTTT
CDR3 protein: CASSVNTFTDTQYF

J gene: TRBJ1-2
D gene: -
V gene: TRBV7-8
clone size: -
CDR3 DNA: TGTGCCAGCAGCTTAGGGGACATACTTAACTATGGCTACACCTTC
CDR3 protein: CASSLGDILNYGYTF

J gene: TRBJ2-7
D gene: TRBD1
V gene: TRBV18
clone size: -
CDR3 DNA: TGTGCCAGCTCACCGGGACAGGGGGGTGACGAGCAGTACTTC
CDR3 protein: CASSPGQGGDEQYF

J gene: TRBJ1-1
D gene: TRBD1
V gene: TRBV6-5
clone size: -
CDR3 DNA: TGTGCCAGCAGTTACCGGACAGGGGCGGCTTTCTTT
CDR3 protein: CASSYRTGAAFF

J gene: TRBJ1-1
D gene: -
V gene: TRBV9
clone size: -
CDR3 DNA: TGTGCCAGCAGCCCCCGTGGCAGGGGAGAGAGCACTGAAGCTTTCTTT
CDR3 protein: CASSPRGRGESTEAFF

J gene: TRBJ1-1
D gene: -
V gene: TRBV6-5
clone size: once
CDR3 DNA: TGTGCCAGCAGCACTAGCCAGGGGCAGGGTACTGAAGCTTTCTTT
CDR3 protein: CASSTSQGQGTEAFF

J gene: TRBJ2-2
D gene: TRBD2
V gene: TRBV7-2
clone size: once
CDR3 DNA: TGTGCCAGCAGCTTAGTGGTAGCGGGAGGGCCCACGACCGGGGAGCTGTTTTTT
CDR3 protein: CASSLVVAGGPTTGELFF

J gene: TRBJ2-7
D gene: -
V gene: TRBV7-9
clone size: -
CDR3 DNA: TGTGCCAGCAGCTTACTCCCCTACGGGAATCTGGACGAGCAGTACTTC
CDR3 protein: CASSLLPYGNLDEQYF

J gene: TRBJ2-5
D gene: -
V gene: TRBV27
clone size: -
CDR3 DNA: TGTGCCAGCAGTTTTTACGGGTTGGGAAAAGAGACCCAGTACTTC
CDR3 protein: CASSFYGLGKETQYF

J gene: TRBJ2-2
D gene: TRBD1
V gene: TRBV7-9
clone size: -
CDR3 DNA: TGTGCCAGCAGCAACAGGGGGTCGAACGCGAACACCGGGGAGCTGTTTTTT
CDR3 protein: CASSNRGSNANTGELFF

J gene: TRBJ1-1
D gene: -
V gene: TRBV2
clone size: -
CDR3 DNA: TGTGCCAGCAGTGATCAGGTATTGAACACTGAAGCTTTCTTT
CDR3 protein: CASSDQVLNTEAFF

J gene: TRBJ2-3
D gene: TRBD2
V gene: TRBV5-1
clone size: once
CDR3 DNA: TGCGCCAGCAGCTTGCTAGCGGGATACTACACAGATACGCAGTATTTT
CDR3 protein: CASSLLAGYYTDTQYF

J gene: TRBJ2-2
D gene: TRBD1
V gene: TRBV19
clone size: -
CDR3 DNA: TGTGCCAGTAGTGAGGGACAGGGGAACACCGGGGAGCTGTTTTTT
CDR3 protein: CASSEGQGNTGELFF

J gene: TRBJ2-1
D gene: TRBD2
V gene: TRBV7-2
clone size: -
CDR3 DNA: TGTGCCAGCAGCCTGGGACTAGCGGGGAACAATGAGCAGTTCTTC
CDR3 protein: CASSLGLAGNNEQFF

J gene: TRBJ2-1
D gene: TRBD2
V gene: TRBV30
clone size: -
CDR3 DNA: TGTGCCTGGAGTCAAGGACTAGCGGGAGGGTTCTTC
CDR3 protein: CAWSQGLAGGFF

J gene: TRBJ1-6
D gene: TRBD1
V gene: TRBV28
clone size: -
CDR3 DNA: TGTGCCAGCGGATCGACAGGGGGCTATTCACCCCTCCACTTT
CDR3 protein: CASGSTGGYSPLHF

J gene: TRBJ2-5
D gene: -
V gene: TRBV7-3
clone size: few
CDR3 DNA: TGTGCCAGCAGCTTAGGGGTTGGCCAAGAGACCCAGTACTTC
CDR3 protein: CASSLGVGQETQYF

J gene: TRBJ2-3
D gene: -
V gene: TRBV5-1
clone size: once
CDR3 DNA: TGCGCCAGCAGTCCCGGGACTCAGGGGCCCACAGATACGCAGTATTTT
CDR3 protein: CASSPGTQGPTDTQYF

J gene: TRBJ2-2
D gene: -
V gene: TRBV7-9
clone size: -
CDR3 DNA: TGTGCCAGCAGCCTCACGACCGGGGAGCTGTTTTTT
CDR3 protein: CASSLTTGELFF

J gene: TRBJ1-3
D gene: -
V gene: TRBV7-9
clone size: -
CDR3 DNA: TGTGCCAGCAGCCACGGACAGGGAAACACCATATATTTT
CDR3 protein: CASSHGQGNTIYF

J gene: TRBJ2-5
D gene: TRBD1
V gene: TRBV10-3
clone size: -
CDR3 DNA: TGTGCCATCAGTGAGATGGGACAGGGACGGCAAGAGACCCAGTACTTC
CDR3 protein: CAISEMGQGRQETQYF

J gene: TRBJ1-2
D gene: -
V gene: TRBV7-9
clone size: -
CDR3 DNA: TGTGCCAGCAGCCCAGGTAGAGCGGGCTATGGCTACACCTTC
CDR3 protein: CASSPGRAGYGYTF

J gene: TRBJ2-3
D gene: TRBD2
V gene: TRBV2
clone size: -
CDR3 DNA: TGTGCCAGCAGGCGACTAGCGGGGGACACAGATACGCAGTATTTT
CDR3 protein: CASRRLAGDTDTQYF

J gene: TRBJ2-1
D gene: TRBD1
V gene: TRBV7-9
clone size: -
CDR3 DNA: TGTGCCAGCAGCCCGGGACAGGGCCCCGCTGAGCAGTTCTTC
CDR3 protein: CASSPGQGPAEQFF

J gene: TRBJ2-3
D gene: TRBD2
V gene: TRBV11-3
clone size: -
CDR3 DNA: TGTGCCAGCAGACTTCGTCCCGGGACTACCTCCACAGATACGCAGTATTTT
CDR3 protein: CASRLRPGTTSTDTQYF

J gene: TRBJ2-7
D gene: -
V gene: TRBV4-1
clone size: -
CDR3 DNA: TGCGCCAGCAGCTCAATCGGGGGCAAATTGTACGAGCAGTACTTC
CDR3 protein: CASSSIGGKLYEQYF

J gene: TRBJ2-7
D gene: -
V gene: TRBV6-1
clone size: -
CDR3 DNA: TGTGCCAGCAGTGACGGCGACAGAAGGGGGAACTACGAGCAGTACTTC
CDR3 protein: CASSDGDRRGNYEQYF

J gene: TRBJ2-6
D gene: -
V gene: TRBV19
clone size: few
CDR3 DNA: TGTGCCAGTAGTATCGGTCAGGCGCGCTTTGGGGCCAACGTCCTGACTTTC
CDR3 protein: CASSIGQARFGANVLTF

J gene: TRBJ1-2
D gene: -
V gene: TRBV14
clone size: -
CDR3 DNA: TGTGCCAGCAGCCAAGAGTATGGCACTAACTATGGCTACACCTTC
CDR3 protein: CASSQEYGTNYGYTF

J gene: TRBJ1-4
D gene: TRBD1
V gene: TRBV19
clone size: -
CDR3 DNA: TGTGCCAGTAGCACCCGAGGAAGGGGGCCGAGTAATGAAAAACTGTTTTTT
CDR3 protein: CASSTRGRGPSNEKLFF

J gene: TRBJ2-3
D gene: TRBD2
V gene: TRBV6-1
clone size: -
CDR3 DNA: TGTGCCAGCAGCCCGACTAGCGGCACAGATACGCAGTATTTT
CDR3 protein: CASSPTSGTDTQYF

J gene: TRBJ2-4
D gene: TRBD1
V gene: TRBV5-5
clone size: -
CDR3 DNA: TGTGCCAGCAGCTTCGACAGGGAAAACATTCAGTACTTC
CDR3 protein: CASSFDRENIQYF

J gene: TRBJ2-1
D gene: -
V gene: TRBV28
clone size: -
CDR3 DNA: TGTGCCAGCAGTTCGACGGATGAGCAGTTCTTC
CDR3 protein: CASSSTDEQFF

J gene: TRBJ2-2
D gene: TRBD1
V gene: TRBV4-1
clone size: -
CDR3 DNA: TGCGCCAGCAGCCGAGGACAGGGGGCCGCGGGCACCGGGGAGCTGTTTTTT
CDR3 protein: CASSRGQGAAGTGELFF

J gene: TRBJ1-5
D gene: -
V gene: TRBV28
clone size: -
CDR3 DNA: TGTGCCAGCAGTTTATTAACAGCACCTCAGCCCCAGCATTTT
CDR3 protein: CASSLLTAPQPQHF

J gene: TRBJ2-4
D gene: TRBD2
V gene: TRBV6-6
clone size: -
CDR3 DNA: TGTGCCAGCGGGGGGGATGAGGCCAAAAACATTCAGTACTTC
CDR3 protein: CASGGDEAKNIQYF

J gene: TRBJ2-2
D gene: TRBD1
V gene: TRBV9
clone size: -
CDR3 DNA: TGTGCCAGCAGCGTAGTCCAGGGGGCTACCGGGGAGCTGTTTTTT
CDR3 protein: CASSVVQGATGELFF

J gene: TRBJ1-1
D gene: TRBD1
V gene: TRBV6-1
clone size: -
CDR3 DNA: TGTGCCAGCTGGGACAGGATGAACACTGAAGCTTTCTTT
CDR3 protein: CASWDRMNTEAFF

J gene: TRBJ1-5
D gene: -
V gene: TRBV7-8
clone size: once
CDR3 DNA: TGTGCCAGCAGCCCCACAGGGCGAGGCCAGCCCCAGCATTTT
CDR3 protein: CASSPTGRGQPQHF

J gene: TRBJ1-6
D gene: -
V gene: TRBV10-3
clone size: -
CDR3 DNA: TGTGCCATCACGGACAGAGGAAATTCACCCCTCCACTTT
CDR3 protein: CAITDRGNSPLHF

J gene: TRBJ2-5
D gene: -
V gene: TRBV7-3
clone size: once
CDR3 DNA: TGTGCCAGCGGTTGGACAGTTTGGGAGACCCAGTACTTC
CDR3 protein: CASGWTVWETQYF